This T cell receptor (beta chain) was found in a study of cytomegalovirus exposure and HLA in healthy donors. Produced via immunoSEQ multiplex PCR; TCRdb's table is partial and in-frame only. This sample has 140,000 to 150,000 clones, with 94% found just once. V was trimmed by 8 bases and J by 8 bases, leaving 15 bases between them. The CDR3 is made up of 12 amino acids. CDR1 and CDR2 (germline): SNHLY, FYNNEI. The sample taken for sequencing was PBMCs. This receptor was obtained from a man in his late teens or twenties in good health and CMV-seropositive. V and J are TRBV2 and TRBJ1-1; maybe TRBD1 (6 bases). CDR3 region: CASLLSGTEAFF. Here the CDR3 DNA reads TGTGCCAGCCTTTTGTCCGGGACAGAAGCTTTCTTT.